This T cell receptor beta chain originates from a study of cytomegalovirus exposure and HLA in healthy donors (TCRdb year 2017). Concerning the study at large: According to an earlier analysis of 587 of the donors, 150 million to 200 million T cells yielded some 110 million unique TCR beta sequences and less than 300 Gb of sequence data. The study aimed to test whether cataloging public T cell receptors could reveal signatures of past pathogen exposure. A later analysis re-examined previously published TCR beta repertoires from 610 or so donors and added high-resolution HLA genotyping to investigate patterns of TCR occurrence. About five DR-DQ haplotypes were handled as single units for association and clustering, since linkage in the cohort was strong. An earlier analysis of some 500 of the donors used high-throughput TCR beta sequencing to judge whether each TCR beta V gene segment behaved as functional or pseudogenic. A later genetic analysis took genome-wide SNP genotypes for about 55% of the roughly 700 donors and used that subset as a discovery cohort. The T cell repertoires of 666 subjects were profiled by immunosequencing and related to cytomegalovirus serostatus. High-throughput TCR immunosequencing, statistical association of individual TCRs with disease status, and machine learning were combined to predict cytomegalovirus infection status. Among 398 genotyped donors of the cohort, an average of approximately 220,000 unique TCR beta nucleotide sequences was sequenced per donor, of which 15% to 20% were non-productive. Donor age, sex, ethnicity and CMV serostatus were collected together with the repertoire data. Typing coverage varied by locus: roughly 629-640 donors for A, B, C, DRB1 and DQB1; around 560 for DQA1; approximately 570 for DPA1; roughly 470 for DPB1. A separate validation cohort of 100 to 150 different subjects was used in addition to the roughly 700-subject first cohort. Of the 350 to 450 genotyped donors, 81% were placed in the genetic ancestry cluster associated with self-reported Caucasian donors. In the later analysis, no new phenotypic data were used to find candidate immune exposures; instead, reliance was placed on TCR beta sequences and their occurrence across donors. Class I and class II HLA loci were covered by the typing at four-digit resolution. An early release that covered fewer than 800 HLA-typed donors contained approximately 300 gigabases of sequencing data and around 85 million unique TCR sequences. All discovery cohort repertoires had been generated using a single sequencing platform. Beyond this particular receptor, the publication reports: Only TCR beta chains were sequenced in this cohort, and the absence of alpha or paired-chain data limited detectable features. Compared with the 666-donor mean, donors in an Asian-associated ancestry cluster had fewer N-insertions in productive TCRs, according to a later genetic analysis. HLA typing was unavailable for some donors at each locus, so association tests used only the typed subset. The authors suggested that the approach could potentially be generalized to other disease states and immunological phenotypes. When HLA alleles, especially DR and DQ, strongly co-occurred, TCR associations were difficult to assign to individual alleles. For the cohort, immune exposure information was limited to CMV serostatus. Linkage disequilibrium might explain the correlated functional status among segregating V segments, but an unknown experimental factor could not be ruled out. Because counts were too low, approximately 18 rarely observed V segments, including chromosome 9 orphons, were excluded from the earlier analysis of under 650 of the donors. A total of roughly 160 TCR beta chains were listed by the study as associated with cytomegalovirus. Across donors, most TCR sequences were observed very rarely, whereas some public TCRs were present in many individuals. In a later analysis, HLA-associated TCR beta chains were found to be more clonally expanded and to have lower generation probabilities than equally common non-associated chains. Cytomegalovirus status was reported to be diagnosed by the classifier with high specificity and sensitivity in both the original and validation cohorts. In a later analysis, the rate of TCR association differed among HLA loci, with DRB1 alleles having the most associated TCRs and HLA-C alleles having the fewest. A few of the identified cytomegalovirus-associated TCR beta chains were confirmed in vitro to be specific for cytomegalovirus antigens. A cluster of highly shared sequence variants was judged likely to represent a technical artifact of the sequencing pipeline. Because the 87-base-pair reads could not distinguish some IMGT-functional V segments, including TRBV6-2 and TRBV6-3, those segments were excluded. A further reported finding was that TCR beta sequences accurately predicted the HLA-A and HLA-B alleles for most subjects in the first cohort. In an earlier analysis of some 540 of the donors, most TCR beta V segments appeared in productive rearrangements about 87% or about 30% of the time, broadly matching IMGT annotations. In a later analysis, most CMV-associated TCR beta chains were found to appear HLA-restricted, with HLA associations seemingly driven largely by CMV exposure. Presence/absence analyses assumed roughly uniform sequencing depth across donors, an assumption that may not hold. At a false discovery rate of 0.05, a later analysis linked fewer than 20,000 TCR beta sequences to specific HLA alleles. In a later genetic analysis, a missense DCLRE1C variant was associated with V-gene and J-gene trimming of TCR beta chains, and the association was replicated in an independent cohort. According to a later analysis, parvovirus B19, influenza, CMV and Epstein-Barr virus appeared linked to several top co-occurrence clusters.

This clone was found a few times. There is no known antigen for this receptor. Base qualities were left out, and no much larger clone turns up one base away. The CDR3 holds 15 amino acids from the cysteine to the phenylalanine. The kept DNA is CDR3 alone, 45 bases in frame from the first base. Taken from the germline V gene, the CDR1 and CDR2 loops are SGHDT and YYEEEE. The junction carries 11 bases between V and J, which are trimmed by 3 bases and 0 bases respectively. Preparation of the library involved the immunoSEQ multiplex PCR assay. For the multiplex PCR, a mixture combining 60 forward primers for TCR Vbeta segments and 13 reverse primers for TCR Jbeta segments was used. The CDR3 region of rearranged TCR beta genes was amplified from genomic DNA by a multiplex PCR assay. On the Illumina HiSeq System, the amplified TCR beta libraries were sequenced as 87-base-pair reads. On the study's bioinformatics: A later analysis counted some 80 million unique TCR beta chains across the 550 to 750 repertoires, and 10 million to 11 million of these chains were shared by at least two donors. Raw reads were error-corrected and collapsed into unique sequences by a nearest-neighbor algorithm in which closely related sequences were merged to remove PCR and sequencing errors. To assign V, D and J gene segments, CDR3 sequences were aligned to IMGT reference sequences. Each retained sequence needed at least a six-nucleotide match to both a V gene segment and a J gene segment. A rearrangement counted as productive if the CDR3 had no stop codons and remained in frame with V and J, and every other rearrangement counted as non-productive. CDR3 was defined by IMGT convention, running from the second conserved V-encoded cysteine to the conserved J-encoded phenylalanine. The earlier analysis of approximately 590 of the donors excluded any sequence lacking an unambiguous match to a single V gene segment. In an earlier analysis of 587 of the donors, V segments were called functional above 56.7% productive rearrangements and were called segregating when the between-donor standard deviation exceeded 5%. A statistical classification framework was built to diagnose cytomegalovirus status from the catalog of TCR beta chain sequences. In a later analysis, TCR nucleotide sequences were compared against IMGT/GENE-DB human TR gene sequences so that V and J genes could be assigned. The TCRdist pipeline was used in a later analysis to assign CDR3 sequences and most-parsimonious VDJ recombination scenarios. In a later analysis, every TCR beta chain was defined by the combination of its CDR3 amino acid sequence and its V-gene family, and reads without a unique V-gene family were dropped. In a later analysis, around 650 highly shared, low-generation-probability nucleotide sequences were removed to address suspected cross-contamination and a sequencing artifact. In a later analysis, a clonal expansion index was calculated for each public chain from normalized within-repertoire ranks of inferred template counts. Generation probabilities in a later analysis came from a VDJ recombination model fitted to out-of-frame rearrangements, and those results were checked against IGoR. Hypergeometric tests were used in a later analysis to score TCR-TCR, TCR-HLA and TCR-CMV co-occurrence, with a repertoire-size bias correction applied to the TCR pairs. False discovery rates were estimated in a later analysis by permuting HLA or CMV assignments 20 times. In a later analysis, co-occurring TCRs were grouped using DBSCAN, and TCRdist sequence similarity was added for clustering within HLA-allele-positive subsets. Repertoires with fewer than 30,000 or more than 120,000 public chains were left out of co-occurrence clustering, as were five repertoires with anomalous nucleotide sharing. In its TCRdb copy, this immuneACCESS table keeps in-frame sequences only and misses some clones. Where compared with another copy, unresolved V genes explain less than half of these, and the others have no known cause. V and J calls and clone size are those listed in that table; D and trimming were worked out from the DNA. This sample has about 100,000 clones in its table, and 73% of those were observed once. The ten largest clones take up about 8% of the sample.

The cohort comprised several hundred healthy bone marrow donors. All cohort members were sampled while nominally healthy, although unrecorded immune exposures were likely present. The donor tested CMV seronegative, placing the donor among the 350 to 400 seronegative members of the cohort. A peripheral blood sample was collected from each donor, and TCR beta sequencing was performed on peripheral blood mononuclear cells. The Qiagen DNeasy Blood Extraction Kit was used to extract genomic DNA from the blood cell samples. The sequence came from a man between 25 and 39 years old in good health and CMV-seronegative. Rearrangement joined TRBV5-6 to TRBJ2-3; 6 matching bases give a weak D call of TRBD2. The sequencing input was PBMCs. At the DNA level, the sequence is TGTGCCAGCAGCTGGGGACTTTCTAGCACAGATACGCAGTATTTT. This is translated as CASSWGLSSTDTQYF.